This T cell receptor beta chain emerged from a study of T-cell memory formation after mild COVID-19. Remarks on this clonotype: Its antigen is unknown.

Constant-segment-primed 5'RACE gave TCR alpha and TCR beta cDNA libraries with sample barcodes and UMIs. TCRdb independently ran MiXCR on the 5' RACE reads; one entry per CDR3 protein. The data show 400,000 to 500,000 distinct CDR3 sequences, around 24% seen once. Findings and limits, study-wide: Memory sampled before infection contained some responding clones, suggesting cross-reactive memory joined. Clones shrinking from day 15 to 85 showed even CD4/CD8 mixes; later expanders tilted CD4+. Those CD4+ clones that contracted were mainly in CM and EM (CD8+ ones in EMRA).

CDR1 and CDR2 (germline): KGHDR, SFDVKD. The V and J ends lost 1 base and 5 bases respectively, with 7 bases between them. The CDR3 consists of 13 residues. The source material was PBMCs or a T cell subset sorted from them (not recorded which). The V gene is TRBV24-1, the J gene TRBJ2-5; D is uncertain. This clonotype was obtained from an adult woman who had mild COVID-19 (a few samples of this study predate the infection). Cell type and time point are not known. The DNA for the CDR3 is TGTGCCACCAGTGATTTCTTTCGGGAGACCCAGTACTTC. This codes for CATSDFFRETQYF.